One sample yielded the 3 T cell receptor beta chains listed below, sequenced in a study of T cells in localized non-small cell lung cancer. Here immunoSEQ multiplex PCR was the method, and the copy in TCRdb shows in-frame clones only, minus some. This table holds roughly 11,000 clones, more than 70% found once. The sequenced sample was peripheral blood, obtained before any cancer treatment. The receptors were gathered from a male donor older than 55 with stage I lung adenocarcinoma.

V is TRBV7-2 and J is TRBJ2-7; 10 nucleotides match TRBD2. The ends lost 2 bases at V and 2 bases at J; junction bases unmatched: 0. Per the germline V gene, CDR1 is SGHTA and CDR2 is FQGNSA. The CDR3 contains 14 residues. CDR3 in amino acids: CASSLSGGAYEQYF. The CDR3 DNA follows: TGTGCCAGCAGCTTAAGCGGGGGGGCCTACGAGCAGTACTTC.

J is TRBJ2-7 and V is TRBV28, with D uncertain. Trimming shortened V by 7 bases and J by 3 bases, and 16 bases separated the two germline ends. Germline V lookup: CDR1 MDHEN, CDR2 SYDVKM. This CDR3 comprises 14 residues. CDR3 loop: CASTTQPRNYEQYF. The CDR3 DNA reads as TGTGCCAGCACCACACAGCCTCGGAACTACGAGCAGTACTTC. The variable domain in full, completed from reference TRBV28 and TRBJ2-7, reads DVKVTQSSRYLVKRTGEKVFLECVQDMDHENMFWYRQDPGLGLRLIYFSYDVKMKEKGDIPEGYSVSREKKERFSLILESASTNQTSMYLCASTTQPRNYEQYFGPGTRLTVT.

This clone was counted only a few times. The genes are TRBV7-3 and TRBJ1-4; D ambiguous. Trimming removed 3 bases from V and 4 bases from J, with 3 bases in between. CDR3 size: 12 residues. Germline V gives CDR1 SGHTA, CDR2 FQGTGA. The CDR3 coding sequence is TGTGCCAGCAGCTTTCGTAATGAAAAACTGTTTTTT. The encoded protein is CASSFRNEKLFF.